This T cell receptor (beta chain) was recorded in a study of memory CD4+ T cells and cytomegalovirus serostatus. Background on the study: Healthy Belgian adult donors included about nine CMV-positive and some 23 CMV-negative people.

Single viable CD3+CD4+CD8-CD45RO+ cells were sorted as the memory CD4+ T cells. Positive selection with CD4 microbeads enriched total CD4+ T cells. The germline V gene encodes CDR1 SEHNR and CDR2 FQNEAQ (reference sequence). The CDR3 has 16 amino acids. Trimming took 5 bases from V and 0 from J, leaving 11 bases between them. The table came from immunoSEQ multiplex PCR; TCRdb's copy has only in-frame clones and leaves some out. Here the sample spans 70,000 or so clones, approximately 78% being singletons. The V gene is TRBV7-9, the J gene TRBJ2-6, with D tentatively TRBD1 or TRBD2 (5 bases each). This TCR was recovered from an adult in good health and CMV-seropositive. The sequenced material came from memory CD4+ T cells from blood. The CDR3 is CASSRGRHSGANVLTF. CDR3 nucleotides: TGTGCCAGCAGCCGGGGACGGCACTCTGGGGCCAACGTCCTGACTTTC. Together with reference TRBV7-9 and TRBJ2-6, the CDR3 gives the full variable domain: DTGVSQNPRHKITKRGQNVTFRCDPISEHNRLYWYRQTLGQGPEFLTYFQNEAQLEKSRLLSDRFSAERPKGSFSTLEIQRTEQGDSAMYLCASSRGRHSGANVLTFGAGSRLTVL.